The TCR beta chain under discussion was sequenced for a study of CD8+ T cells in alopecia areata. As for the study in general: Oral tofacitinib, 5 to 10 mg twice daily, was given in an open-label trial.

Treatment here: oral pan-JAK inhibitor, 5-10 mg twice daily. Samples from alopecia areata patients were lesional scalp punch biopsies and peripheral blood. The sequencing template was cDNA reverse transcribed from extracted RNA. Measured with immunoSEQ multiplex PCR; TCRdb has only the in-frame clones, and not every one. Of 200,000 to 250,000 clones in the sample, about 58% were seen once. Worth noting for this clone: Its target is not known.

Regarding the study as a whole: An increase in clonality over normal scalp was evident in lesional scalp, especially alopecia totalis/universalis. Because one nonresponder was included, the link of baseline CD8+ expansion to response is considered uncertain.

The germline V and J ends were trimmed by 0 bases and 5 bases, with 8 bases remaining between them. The CDR3 spans 13 residues. CDR1 and CDR2 from the germline V gene are SGHRS and YFSETQ. This TCR was recovered from a human donor with alopecia areata. V usage is TRBV5-1 and J usage is TRBJ2-5; D possibly matches TRBD1 or TRBD2 (5 bases each). The specimen comprised CD4+ T cells sorted from blood, sampled at week 4, from a patient treated with tofacitinib. The CDR3 spells CASSLGGSETQYF. The CDR3 coding sequence is TGCGCCAGCAGCTTGGGGGGGTCCGAGACCCAGTACTTC. Using reference TRBV5-1 and TRBJ2-5 for the parts outside the CDR3, the full variable domain is KAGVTQTPRYLIKTRGQQVTLSCSPISGHRSVSWYQQTPGQGLQFLFEYFSETQRNKGNFPGRFSGRQFSNSRSEMNVSTLELGDSALYLCASSLGGSETQYFGPGTRLLVL.